This T cell receptor beta chain was identified during a study of T cell responses to AZD1222 COVID-19 vaccine. Findings of the study overall: Dominant CD4 TCR responses targeted spike regions 160-218 and 743-854. After the peak T cell response, and only then, were repertoires sampled. Among the donors, most were white British and more were female, and clonal diversity was possibly underestimated.

Libraries were prepared by immunoSEQ multiplex PCR; TCRdb keeps only in-frame clonotypes and omits some of them. Of some 140,000 clones listed, roughly 82% are singletons. This CDR3 region has 14 residues. The V and J ends lost 5 bases and 7 bases, in that order; junction bases with no gene match: 6. Germline V gene data show CDR1 as SNHLY and CDR2 as FYNNEI. As regards this clone: Its matching antigen is unknown.

This chain uses TRBV2 with TRBJ2-1, with 9 bases lining up with TRBD1. The receptor was derived from an adult in good health. The sequenced sample was peripheral blood, obtained on day 0 of AZD1222 vaccination. The CDR3 loop reads CASSPGTGRNEQFF. CDR3 sequence (DNA): TGTGCCAGCAGTCCCGGGACAGGGAGGAATGAGCAGTTCTTC.